The 32 T cell receptor beta chains listed next were all sequenced from one sample in a study of human T cells and chemical hapten exposure. The time point here: patch test 1, 2 weeks after DPC sensitization. The sample's treatment: therapeutic diphenylcyclopropenone sensitization with weekly scalp DPC. In TCRdb, the RACE reads were re-called with MiXCR into one record per CDR3 protein. The sample shows 150,000 to 200,000 distinct CDR3 sequences, approximately 15% of them seen only once. The sample was whole blood, taken in connection with sensitization to the hapten diphenylcyclopropenone (DPC). These receptors were taken from a woman aged 25 to 39 with alopecia areata. Some clones in this sample may be carry-over from other donors' samples.

V and J are TRBV6-2 or TRBV6-3 and TRBJ1-1, with D possibly matching TRBD1 (5 bases). Germline V gene sequence: CDR1 MNHEY, CDR2 SVGEGT. Trimming left V 5 bases short and J 0 bases short, with 19 bases between. The CDR3 spans 17 residues. The CDR3 DNA follows: TGTGCCAGCAGTGCACTTACAATCAGGGAGTTGAACACTGAAGCTTTCTTT. Protein: CASSALTIRELNTEAFF.

This chain uses TRBV7-2 with TRBJ2-5, with no clear D. Germline V lookup: CDR1 SGHTA, CDR2 FQGNSA. Trimming took 1 base from V and 6 from J, leaving 12 bases between them. CDR3 length: 14 amino acids. CDR3 nucleotides: TGTGCCAGCAGCTTAGACGGTAACGAAAAGACCCAGTACTTC. Translating gives CASSLDGNEKTQYF.

The chain recombines TRBV6-6 with TRBJ2-7; D possibly corresponds to TRBD2 (5 bases). Germline V CDR1 and CDR2: MNHNY, SVGAGI (reference sequence). CDR3 length: 10 amino acids. V gave up 4 bases and J gave up 7 bases, with 5 bases separating them. CDR3 nucleotide sequence: TGTGCCAGCAGTTCGGGGGAGCAGTACTTC. It yields the protein CASSSGEQYF.

The V gene is TRBV19, the J gene TRBJ1-2; D remains unclear. V was clipped by 3 bases and J by 2 bases, with 10 bases between them. The CDR3 is made up of 14 amino acids. Germline-derived CDR1 and CDR2 are LNHDA and SQIVND (reference sequence). CDR3 sequence (DNA): TGTGCCAGTAGTATGGGGAACCAGAACTATGGCTACACCTTC. As protein: CASSMGNQNYGYTF.

There are many counts of this clonotype. This chain uses TRBV4-3 with TRBJ2-1, with TRBD1 as a possible D gene (6 bases). CDR3 size: 17 residues. The germline V gene has CDR1 LGHNA and CDR2 YSLEER. The V and J ends lost 0 bases and 4 bases respectively, with 16 bases between them. CDR3 in amino acids: CASSQDWGTGIYNEQFF. In nucleotides, the CDR3 is TGCGCCAGCAGCCAAGATTGGGGCACAGGGATATACAATGAGCAGTTCTTC.

This clonotype was detected many times. V and J are TRBV6-5 and TRBJ1-1, with 8 bases identical to TRBD1. The CDR3 is 14 residues long. Germline V gene lookup returns CDR1 MNHEY and CDR2 SVGAGI. V dropped 2 bases and J dropped 1; count of bases not matched to a gene: 0. The CDR3 here is CASSYDRGNTEAFF. For the CDR3, the DNA is TGTGCCAGCAGTTACGACAGGGGGAACACTGAAGCTTTCTTT.

This clonotype was recorded a few times. DNA of the CDR3: TGTGCCAGCAGGGTTCTAGCGGGGGGTCACACAGATACGCAGTATTTT. As protein: CASRVLAGGHTDTQYF. The V call is TRBV6-1, the J call TRBJ2-3, with TRBD2 matching over 11 bases. CDR1 and CDR2 (germline): MNHNS, SASEGT. This CDR3 has 16 amino acids. V trimming: 6 bases; J trimming: 2 bases; junction bases outside the gene matches: 7.

This clonotype came up a few times. The chain recombines TRBV4-3 with TRBJ2-7, with D tentatively TRBD1 (6 bases). Trimming pared 1 base from V and 6 bases from J, leaving 16 bases between. The germline V gene has CDR1 LGHNA and CDR2 YSLEER. The CDR3 is made up of 15 amino acids. The CDR3 here is CASSQVLAGAGEQYF. The CDR3 coding sequence is TGCGCCAGCAGCCAAGTTCTCGCAGGGGCGGGCGAGCAGTACTTC.

The table lists this clonotype with many counts. The rearrangement uses TRBV12-3 or TRBV12-4 and TRBJ1-6; 8 nucleotides line up with TRBD1. The J segment lost 8 bases and the V segment lost 7 bases, leaving 10 bases of the junction unmatched. The CDR3 runs 15 residues. The DNA for the CDR3 is TGTGCCAGCACCTTTGGTGGACAGGGAGATTCACCCCTCCACTTT. It yields the protein CASTFGGQGDSPLHF.

This rearrangement joins TRBV27 to TRBJ2-3; D is possibly TRBD1 (7 bases). The CDR3 has 15 amino acids. V gave up 3 bases and J gave up 2 bases, with 12 bases separating them. CDR1 is MNHEY, CDR2 SMNVEV, per germline (reference sequence). The CDR3 here is CASSFSRGATDTQYF. The CDR3 DNA is TGTGCCAGCAGTTTCTCCAGGGGGGCCACAGATACGCAGTATTTT.

This clonotype was recorded many times. V and J are TRBV5-1 and TRBJ1-3, with a tentative D call TRBD1 (6 bases). Germline V lookup: CDR1 SGHRS, CDR2 YFSETQ. The CDR3 is 16 residues long. V lost 0 bases and J lost 4, with 14 bases in between. The CDR3 sequence: CASSLEDRPSGNTIYF. CDR3 sequence (DNA): TGCGCCAGCAGCTTGGAAGACAGGCCGTCCGGAAACACCATATATTTT.

The chain uses TRBV11-3 and TRBJ2-7, with 7 nucleotides matching TRBD1. Germline loops: CDR1 SGHNT, CDR2 YENEEA. This CDR3 spans 15 amino acids. J was trimmed by 3 bases and V by 0 bases; bases with no gene match: 5. CDR3 sequence (DNA): TGTGCCAGCAGCTTAGAAGGACAGGCGGTCTACGAGCAGTACTTC. Translated: CASSLEGQAVYEQYF.

The V and J genes are TRBV10-3 and TRBJ1-4; no reliable D call. This CDR3 comprises 12 residues. The V end was cut by 10 bases, the J end by 8 bases, with 14 bases between. Germline-derived CDR1 and CDR2 are ENHRY and SYGVKD. The CDR3 region is CATASVGEKLFF. The CDR3 coding sequence is TGTGCCACCGCTTCGGTCGGGGAAAAACTGTTTTTT.

This sequence joins TRBV7-8 and TRBJ2-3; 10 nucleotides align to TRBD2. The germline CDR1 and CDR2 sequences are SGHVS and FQNEAQ. V dropped 3 bases and J dropped 5; count of bases not matched to a gene: 5. The CDR3 has 15 residues. CDR3 protein: CASSLGLARGDTQYF. The DNA for the CDR3 is TGTGCCAGCAGCTTGGGACTAGCGAGAGGAGATACGCAGTATTTT.

The rearrangement links TRBV5-1 to TRBJ2-1, with TRBD2 matching 12 bases. The CDR3 spans 18 residues. Trimming at V came to 0 bases and at J to 4 bases, leaving 8 bases not matched to a gene. Looked up from germline, CDR1 is SGHRS and CDR2 is YFSETQ. CDR3 region: CASSLVASGGAVYNEQFF. The CDR3 DNA reads as TGCGCCAGCAGCTTGGTGGCTAGCGGGGGGGCCGTATACAATGAGCAGTTCTTC. Full variable domain (missing parts from reference TRBV5-1 and TRBJ2-1): KAGVTQTPRYLIKTRGQQVTLSCSPISGHRSVSWYQQTPGQGLQFLFEYFSETQRNKGNFPGRFSGRQFSNSRSEMNVSTLELGDSALYLCASSLVASGGAVYNEQFFGPGTRLTVL.

This clonotype came up a few times. The chain couples TRBV28 to TRBJ2-7; no reliable D call. The CDR3 is 13 residues long. The germline V gene encodes CDR1 MDHEN and CDR2 SYDVKM. The V end lost 7 bases, the J end lost 3 bases, and 13 bases lay between the germline ends. The CDR3 region is CASINGVDYEQYF. CDR3 bases: TGTGCCAGCATCAATGGAGTAGACTACGAGCAGTACTTC.

This clonotype was observed a handful of times. This chain links TRBV11-2 with TRBJ2-7, with no clear D. The CDR3 extends over 13 amino acids. V was trimmed by 2 bases and J by 5 bases, leaving 10 bases between them. CDR1 and CDR2 (germline): SGHAT, FQNNGV. Written as DNA, the CDR3 is TGTGCCAGCAGCTTAAGCCCTTGGCACGAGCAGTACTTC. Translating it yields CASSLSPWHEQYF. Based on the CDR3 plus reference TRBV11-2 and TRBJ2-7, the full variable domain is EAGVAQSPRYKIIEKRQSVAFWCNPISGHATLYWYQQILGQGPKLLIQFQNNGVVDDSQLPKDRFSAERLKGVDSTLKIQPAKLEDSAVYLCASSLSPWHEQYFGPGTRLTVT.

This clonotype was recorded a few times. V usage is TRBV2 and J usage is TRBJ2-1; unclear D gene. The CDR3 sequence is 14 residues long. CDR1 and CDR2 from the germline V gene are SNHLY and FYNNEI. The V and J ends lost 5 bases and 4 bases respectively, with 12 bases between them. CDR3 loop: CASSNGEWYNEQFF. CDR3 in DNA: TGTGCCAGCAGTAATGGAGAGTGGTACAATGAGCAGTTCTTC.

The chain uses TRBV7-2 and TRBJ2-2; D remains unclear. V gave up 2 bases and J gave up 2 bases, with 6 bases separating them. The CDR3 spans 14 residues. Germline loops: CDR1 SGHTA, CDR2 FQGNSA. The chain's CDR3 is CASSLRLNTGELFF. CDR3 DNA: TGTGCCAGCAGCTTAAGACTCAACACCGGGGAGCTGTTTTTT. Complete variable domain (other parts from reference TRBV7-2 and TRBJ2-2): GAGVSQSPSNKVTEKGKDVELRCDPISGHTALYWYRQSLGQGLEFLIYFQGNSAPDKSGLPSDRFSAERTGGSVSTLTIQRTQQEDSAVYLCASSLRLNTGELFFGEGSRLTVL.

The chain combines TRBV9 with TRBJ1-2, with TRBD1 identical over 9 bases. Germline values: CDR1 SGDLS, CDR2 YYNGEE. The CDR3 length is 15 residues. The junction had 7 bases not matched to a gene; V was cut back by 4 bases and J by 3 bases. The CDR3 DNA sequence: TGTGCCAGCAGCTCCCGGACAGGGGCGGACTATGGCTACACCTTC. Translated, it gives CASSSRTGADYGYTF.

The chain links TRBV29-1 to TRBJ2-7, with D perhaps TRBD2 (5 bases). The CDR3 spans 13 residues. V dropped 6 bases and J dropped 7 bases, with 19 bases sitting between them. Germline CDR1 reads SQVTM; CDR2 reads ANQGSEA. CDR3 residues: CSVQYLPTGEQYF. The DNA for the CDR3 is TGCAGCGTCCAATACTTGCCCACGGGGGAGCAGTACTTC.

The chain couples TRBV6-2 or TRBV6-3 to TRBJ1-6, with unresolved D. The V gene lost 7 bases and the J gene lost 7 bases, with 11 bases spanning the gap. In germline, CDR1 is MNHEY, CDR2 SVGEGT. The CDR3 consists of 13 residues. CDR3 protein: CASMAGTNSPLHF. In DNA, the CDR3 is TGTGCCAGCATGGCGGGCACGAATTCACCCCTCCACTTT.

This clonotype has a count of ten or more. The chain recombines TRBV7-2 with TRBJ1-4; a possible D gene is TRBD1 (5 bases). The CDR3 consists of 14 residues. Looked up from germline, CDR1 is SGHTA and CDR2 is FQGNSA. The ends were cut back, 5 bases at V and 3 bases at J, with 10 bases in the middle. CDR3 loop: CASSPGVSNEKLFF. The CDR3 DNA is TGTGCCAGCAGCCCGGGGGTCTCTAATGAAAAACTGTTTTTT.

Only a few counts were recorded for this clonotype. V gene TRBV3-1 combines with J gene TRBJ2-5; D is possibly TRBD2 (5 bases). CDR1 is LGHDT and CDR2 is YNNKEL in the germline V gene (reference sequence). This CDR3 is 12 amino acids long. Trimming removed 2 bases at V and 4 bases at J, with 5 bases between. The CDR3 region has the DNA TGTGCCAGCAGCCAAAGCGGAGAGACCCAGTACTTC. This encodes CASSQSGETQYF.

This clonotype was observed a few times. The V call is TRBV11-2, the J call TRBJ2-3; the D gene could be TRBD1 or TRBD2 (5 bases each). Germline V gene sequence: CDR1 SGHAT, CDR2 FQNNGV. This CDR3 contains 15 residues. Trimming left V 5 bases short and J 4 bases short, with 16 bases between. CDR3 sequence reads: CASSPASRGADTQYF. CDR3 DNA sequence: TGTGCCAGCAGCCCGGCCAGTAGGGGAGCAGATACGCAGTATTTT.

This clonotype occurred many times. The chain links TRBV11-1 to TRBJ2-3; D not certain. This CDR3 has 14 residues. With 5 bases removed from V and 2 bases from J, the gap between germline ends came to 11 bases. CDR1 is SGHAT, CDR2 FQDESV, per germline (reference sequence). The CDR3 DNA reads TGTGCCAGCAGCCCCCTAGGCTTCACAGATACGCAGTATTTT. Its translation: CASSPLGFTDTQYF. Full variable domain (rest looked up from reference TRBV11-1 and TRBJ2-3): EAEVAQSPRYKITEKSQAVAFWCDPISGHATLYWYRQILGQGPELLVQFQDESVVDDSQLPKDRFSAERLKGVDSTLKIQPAELGDSAMYLCASSPLGFTDTQYFGPGTRLTVL.

This clonotype was picked up a small number of times. This sequence joins TRBV20-1 and TRBJ2-7; D is unresolved. The V and J ends lost 0 bases and 0 bases respectively, with 6 bases between them. This CDR3 has 13 amino acids. The germline V gene has CDR1 DFQATT and CDR2 SNEGSKA (reference sequence). For the CDR3, the DNA is TGCAGTGCTAGAGAGCCGGTCTCCTACGAGCAGTACTTC. Its protein is CSAREPVSYEQYF.

This clonotype was seen a few times. The chain couples TRBV27 to TRBJ2-5; 8 bases are shared with TRBD1. V lost 3 bases and J lost 2; bases outside the gene matches: 5. In germline, CDR1 is MNHEY, CDR2 SMNVEV (reference sequence). This CDR3 has 15 amino acids. The CDR3 coding sequence is TGTGCCAGCAGTTTTTCGACAGGGGCACAAGAGACCCAGTACTTC. Its protein product is CASSFSTGAQETQYF.

This clonotype was detected many times. This sequence joins TRBV27 and TRBJ2-7; 9 bases map to TRBD1. V shed 4 bases, J shed 2 bases, and the junction held 9 bases outside the gene matches. This CDR3 is 16 amino acids long. CDR1 and CDR2 from the germline V gene are MNHEY and SMNVEV (reference sequence). CDR3 in amino acids: CASSSSPGQGAYEQYF. CDR3 nucleotide sequence: TGTGCCAGCAGTTCCTCCCCGGGACAGGGAGCCTACGAGCAGTACTTC.

The V call is TRBV28, the J call TRBJ2-1; 7 bases align to TRBD2. V dropped 6 bases and J dropped 2; count of bases not matched to a gene: 7. Germline-derived CDR1 and CDR2 are MDHEN and SYDVKM. The CDR3 covers 15 residues. This CDR3 is CASSSIGRTYNEQFF. The CDR3 DNA reads TGTGCCAGCAGCTCCATCGGGAGGACCTACAATGAGCAGTTCTTC.

This clonotype has a handful of counts. V gene TRBV9 combines with J gene TRBJ1-2; the D gene is possibly TRBD1 (6 bases). Trimming left V 4 bases short and J 1 base short, with 14 bases between. The CDR3 is 15 amino acids. The V gene's germline CDR1 is SGDLS and CDR2 YYNGEE. The CDR3 nucleotides read TGTGCCAGCAGCCCCAAGTGGGGGCTTAACTATGGCTACACCTTC. Protein: CASSPKWGLNYGYTF.

The chain carries TRBV20-1 and TRBJ2-7, with 8 positions matching TRBD2. Germline trimming cut 6 bases from V and 4 bases from J; bases unmatched to any gene: 8. CDR1 and CDR2 from the germline V gene are DFQATT and SNEGSKA (reference sequence). The CDR3 is 13 residues long. The chain's CDR3 is CSARPGGGYEQYF. The CDR3 DNA follows: TGCAGTGCCCGACCGGGGGGGGGATACGAGCAGTACTTC.